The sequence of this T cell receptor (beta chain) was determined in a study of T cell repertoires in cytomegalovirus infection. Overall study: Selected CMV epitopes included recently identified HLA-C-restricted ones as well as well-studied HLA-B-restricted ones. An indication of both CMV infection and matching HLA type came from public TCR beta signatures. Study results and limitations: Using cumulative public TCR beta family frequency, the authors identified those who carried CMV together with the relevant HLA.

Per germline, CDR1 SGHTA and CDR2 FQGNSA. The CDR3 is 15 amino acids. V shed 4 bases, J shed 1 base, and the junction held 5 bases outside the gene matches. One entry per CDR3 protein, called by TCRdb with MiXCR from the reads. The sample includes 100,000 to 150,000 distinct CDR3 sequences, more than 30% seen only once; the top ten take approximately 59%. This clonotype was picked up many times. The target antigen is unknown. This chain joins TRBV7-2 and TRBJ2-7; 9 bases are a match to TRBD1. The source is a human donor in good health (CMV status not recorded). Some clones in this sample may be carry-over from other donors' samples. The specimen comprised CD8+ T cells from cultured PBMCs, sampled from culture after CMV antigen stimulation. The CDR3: CASSSPGQGSYEQYF. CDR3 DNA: TGTGCCAGCAGCTCGCCGGGACAGGGATCCTACGAGCAGTACTTC.